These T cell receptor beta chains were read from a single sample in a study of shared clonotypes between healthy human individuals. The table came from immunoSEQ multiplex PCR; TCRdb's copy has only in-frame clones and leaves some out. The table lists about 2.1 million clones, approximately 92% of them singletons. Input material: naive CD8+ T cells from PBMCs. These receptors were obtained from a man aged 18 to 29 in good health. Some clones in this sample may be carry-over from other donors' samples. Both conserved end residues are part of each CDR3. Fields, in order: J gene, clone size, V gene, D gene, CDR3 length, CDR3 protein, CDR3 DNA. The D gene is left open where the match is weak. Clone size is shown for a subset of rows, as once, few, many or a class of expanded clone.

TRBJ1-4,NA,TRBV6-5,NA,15,CASSPGASPNEKLFF,TGTGCCAGCAGCCCCGGGGCGTCACCTAATGAAAAACTGTTTTTT
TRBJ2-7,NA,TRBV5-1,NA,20,CASSLAGDRGIAGSSYEQYF,TGCGCCAGCAGCTTGGCCGGCGACAGGGGGATAGCGGGAAGCTCCTACGAGCAGTACTTC
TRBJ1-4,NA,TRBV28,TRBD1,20,CASSFPRSTGGPSTNEKLFF,TGTGCCAGCAGTTTTCCTAGGTCGACAGGGGGACCCTCAACTAATGAAAAACTGTTTTTT
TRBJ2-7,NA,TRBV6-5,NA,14,CASSPGATSYEQYF,TGTGCCAGCAGTCCGGGAGCGACATCCTACGAGCAGTACTTC
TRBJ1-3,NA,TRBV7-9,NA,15,CASSLEAGAGNTIYF,TGTGCCAGCAGCTTAGAGGCAGGGGCCGGAAACACCATATATTTT
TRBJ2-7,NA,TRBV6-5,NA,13,CASGPGDPYEQYF,TGTGCCAGCGGACCGGGAGATCCCTACGAGCAGTACTTC
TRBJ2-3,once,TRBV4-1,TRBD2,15,CASSQPGLHTDTQYF,TGCGCCAGCAGCCAACCGGGACTACACACAGATACGCAGTATTTT
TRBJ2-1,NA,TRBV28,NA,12,CASSLTYNEQFF,TGTGCCAGCAGTCTAACCTACAATGAGCAGTTCTTC
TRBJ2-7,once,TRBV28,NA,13,CASTPTRAYEQYF,TGTGCCAGCACTCCGACACGAGCCTACGAGCAGTACTTC
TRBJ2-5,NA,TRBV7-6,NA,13,CASVAPLGETQYF,TGTGCCAGCGTCGCCCCACTGGGGGAGACCCAGTACTTC
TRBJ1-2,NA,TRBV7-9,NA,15,CASSAQVGATDGYTF,TGTGCCAGCAGCGCCCAGGTAGGGGCAACGGATGGCTACACCTTC
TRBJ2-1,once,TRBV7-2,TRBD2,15,CASSLGGSIYNEQFF,TGTGCCAGCAGCTTAGGCGGGAGTATATACAATGAGCAGTTCTTC
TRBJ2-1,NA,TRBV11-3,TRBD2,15,CASSLRTSAYNEQFF,TGTGCCAGCAGCTTACGGACTAGCGCCTACAATGAGCAGTTCTTC
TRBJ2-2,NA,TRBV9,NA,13,CASSTRVVGELFF,TGTGCCAGCTCTACGAGGGTGGTCGGGGAGCTGTTTTTT
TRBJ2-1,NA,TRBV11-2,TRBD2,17,CASSLVSGLAVYNEQFF,TGTGCCAGCAGCTTAGTCTCTGGTCTAGCGGTCTACAATGAGCAGTTCTTC
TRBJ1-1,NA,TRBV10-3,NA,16,CAISESIGRINTEAFF,TGTGCCATCAGTGAGTCCATCGGGCGGATAAACACTGAAGCTTTCTTT
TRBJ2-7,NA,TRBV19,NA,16,CASSPWKTESSYEQYF,TGTGCCAGTAGTCCCTGGAAGACCGAGAGCTCCTACGAGCAGTACTTC
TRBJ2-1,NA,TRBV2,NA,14,CASRGGGRDNEQFF,TGTGCCAGCAGGGGAGGGGGCAGAGACAATGAGCAGTTCTTC
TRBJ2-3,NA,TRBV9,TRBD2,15,CASSAVGAGVDTQYF,TGTGCCAGCAGCGCCGTCGGGGCGGGAGTGGATACGCAGTATTTT
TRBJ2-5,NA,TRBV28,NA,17,CASSSPEGGGFGETQYF,TGTGCCAGCAGTTCCCCCGAAGGGGGAGGGTTCGGGGAGACCCAGTACTTC
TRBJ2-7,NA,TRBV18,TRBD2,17,CASSHDSRLAVTYEQYF,TGTGCCAGCTCACACGATTCTCGGCTAGCGGTTACCTACGAGCAGTACTTC
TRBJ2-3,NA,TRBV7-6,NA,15,CASSLVPGAGDTQYF,TGTGCCAGCAGCTTAGTACCGGGGGCGGGAGATACGCAGTATTTT
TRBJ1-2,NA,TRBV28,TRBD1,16,CASSRDRVDANYGYTF,TGTGCCAGCAGTCGGGACAGGGTAGATGCTAACTATGGCTACACCTTC
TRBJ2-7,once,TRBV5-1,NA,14,CASSSLAEGVEQYF,TGCGCCAGCAGCTCGCTCGCGGAGGGGGTCGAGCAGTACTTC
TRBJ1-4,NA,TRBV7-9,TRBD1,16,CASSDRQGATNEKLFF,TGTGCCAGCAGCGACAGACAGGGGGCAACTAATGAAAAACTGTTTTTT
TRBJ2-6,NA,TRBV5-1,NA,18,CASSLGWDRDSGANVLTF,TGCGCCAGCAGCTTGGGGTGGGACCGAGACTCTGGGGCCAACGTCCTGACTTTC
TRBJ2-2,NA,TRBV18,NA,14,CASSDRENTGELFF,TGTGCCAGCTCAGACCGGGAAAACACCGGGGAGCTGTTTTTT
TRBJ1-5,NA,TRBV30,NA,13,CAWSESSNQPQHF,TGTGCCTGGAGTGAGTCTAGCAATCAGCCCCAGCATTTT
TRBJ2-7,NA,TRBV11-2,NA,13,CASSLGGDHEQYF,TGTGCCAGCAGCTTAGGGGGCGACCACGAGCAGTACTTC
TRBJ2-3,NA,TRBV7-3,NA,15,CASSLWHPGTDTQYF,TGTGCCAGCAGCTTGTGGCATCCAGGCACAGATACGCAGTATTTT
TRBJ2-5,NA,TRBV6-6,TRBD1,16,CASRTGTGLFQETQYF,TGTGCCAGCAGGACCGGGACAGGGTTGTTCCAAGAGACCCAGTACTTC
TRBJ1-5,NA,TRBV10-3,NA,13,CAISPRVDQPQHF,TGTGCCATCTCACCGAGGGTTGATCAGCCCCAGCATTTT
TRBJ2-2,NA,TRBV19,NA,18,CASSTPRRGEANTGELFF,TGTGCCAGTAGTACCCCACGGAGAGGAGAGGCGAACACCGGGGAGCTGTTTTTT
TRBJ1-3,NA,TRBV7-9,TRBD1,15,CASSLVGTGSNTIYF,TGTGCCAGCAGCTTAGTCGGGACAGGGTCGAACACCATATATTTT
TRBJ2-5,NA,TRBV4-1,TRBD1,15,CASSRERQGKGTQYF,TGCGCCAGCAGCCGAGAAAGACAGGGAAAAGGGACCCAGTACTTC